Each of the 14 T cell receptor beta chains below was sequenced from the same sample in a study of vaccination and CD4 T cells after COVID-19. Their recognized antigens are unknown. An Oncomine TCR Beta short-read assay was used to sequence the DNA from cultured CD4+ T cells. TCRdb analysed the PCR reads with MiXCR anew, one entry per CDR3 protein. The sample holds approximately 21,000 distinct CDR3 sequences, roughly 67% seen once. The treatment is: 10-day PBMC culture with coronavirus spike peptide pools or control peptides (ViraFEST assay). The sequenced material came from CD4+ T cells from blood, cultured in vitro. Receptors were obtained from a human donor who had recovered from COVID-19.

V usage is TRBV4-2 and J usage is TRBJ2-3, with 8 bases that match TRBD2. The V gene's germline CDR1 is LGHNA and CDR2 YNFKEQ. This CDR3 has 15 residues. The V segment lost 9 bases and the J segment 3 bases; nucleotides outside the gene matches: 11. CDR3 in amino acids: CASAQAGGGTDTQYF. CDR3 DNA: TGTGCCAGTGCCCAGGCGGGAGGTGGGACAGATACGCAGTATTTT.

DNA for the CDR3: TGTGCCAGCAGCCAGCGTGGAGGAGGCCTTCTGGGCTACGAGCAGTACTTC. Its translation is CASSQRGGGLLGYEQYF. J is TRBJ2-7 and V is TRBV5-4; perhaps TRBD2 as D (5 bases). Trimming removed 4 bases at V and 3 bases at J, with 23 bases between. The CDR3 sequence is 17 residues long. Germline lookup yields CDR1 SGHNT and CDR2 YYREEE (reference sequence).

V gene TRBV19 combines with J gene TRBJ1-5; D is undetermined. Germline CDR1 is LNHDA and CDR2 is SQIVND (reference sequence). CDR3 length: 13 residues. With 5 bases removed from V and 4 bases from J, the gap between germline ends came to 9 bases. CDR3 coding DNA: TGTGCCAGTAGTGCTAGCCCTAATCAGCCCCAGCATTTT. Protein product: CASSASPNQPQHF.

V and J are TRBV7-9 and TRBJ2-1; 9 bases are a match to TRBD2. The germline CDR1 and CDR2 sequences are SEHNR and FQNEAQ (reference sequence). This CDR3 region has 16 residues. The V and J ends lost 5 bases and 8 bases, in that order; junction bases with no gene match: 13. CDR3 bases: TGTGCCAGCAGCCCCCCTTGGCGGGAGGGAGGCGATGAGCAGTTCTTC. Translation gives CASSPPWREGGDEQFF.

This rearrangement joins TRBV20-1 to TRBJ2-1; D not certain. CDR1 and CDR2 from the germline V gene are DFQATT and SNEGSKA (reference sequence). This CDR3 is 10 amino acids long. The CDR3 region is CSVARNEQFF. CDR3 nucleotides: TGCAGCGTAGCCCGCAATGAGCAGTTCTTC.

This clonotype was detected once. CDR3 amino acids: CASRLGAGYGYTF. CDR3 bases: TGTGCCAGCAGATTAGGGGCAGGGTATGGCTACACCTTC. The rearrangement joins TRBV28 to TRBJ1-2; possible D gene TRBD1, 5 bases. V lost 6 bases and J 5 bases, leaving 13 bases between the germline ends. This CDR3 spans 13 amino acids. The germline gives CDR1 MDHEN, CDR2 SYDVKM.

This clonotype was found once. The chain carries TRBV20-1 and TRBJ1-3; D ambiguous. Germline lookup yields CDR1 DFQATT and CDR2 SNEGSKA (reference sequence). This CDR3 has 14 amino acids. V gave up 6 bases and J gave up 3 bases, with 15 bases separating them. Here the CDR3 reads CSASKAGSGNTIYF. CDR3 nucleotides: TGCAGTGCCAGTAAGGCTGGTAGTGGAAACACCATATATTTT.

The chain carries TRBV4-3 and TRBJ2-7; D remains ambiguous. The CDR3 consists of 16 residues. V lost 1 base to trimming and J lost 3 bases, with 16 bases between them. Germline CDR1 and CDR2: LGHNA and YSLEER. CDR3 DNA sequence: TGCGCCAGCAGCCAAGTATTCTACGGTGGAAGCTACGAGCAGTACTTC. Its protein product is CASSQVFYGGSYEQYF.

The table lists this clonotype with a count of one. The V and J genes are TRBV6-2 or TRBV6-3 and TRBJ2-7, with 9 bases fitting TRBD2. The CDR3 covers 15 residues. Germline CDR1 and CDR2: MNHEY and SVGEGT. V dropped 4 bases and J dropped 4; count of bases not matched to a gene: 8. DNA for the CDR3: TGTGCCAGCAGTTCCCAGGGACTAGCTCGTTACGAGCAGTACTTC. This translates into CASSSQGLARYEQYF.

The CDR3 is CASSRGERELGTDTQYF. In DNA, the CDR3 is TGTGCCAGCAGCCGGGGGGAGCGGGAGTTAGGCACAGATACGCAGTATTTT. The chain recombines TRBV7-2 with TRBJ2-3, with 8 bases aligning to TRBD2. Trimming took 5 bases from V and 1 from J; bases not matched to a gene: 11. The CDR3 sequence is 17 residues long. Germline V gene data show CDR1 as SGHTA and CDR2 as FQGNSA.

This clonotype has a handful of counts. The V and J genes are TRBV30 and TRBJ1-3; weak D call: TRBD1 (6 bases). Per germline, CDR1 GTSNPN and CDR2 SVGIG (reference sequence). This CDR3 spans 15 amino acids. The ends were cut back, 2 bases at V and 0 bases at J, with 11 bases in the middle. CDR3 DNA sequence: TGTGCCTGGAGTTCCGACAGGACCTCTGGAAACACCATATATTTT. It yields the protein CAWSSDRTSGNTIYF. Looking up the rest from reference TRBV30 and TRBJ1-3 gives the full variable domain: SQTIHQWPATLVQPVGSPLSLECTVEGTSNPNLYWYRQAAGRGLQLLFYSVGIGQISSEVPQNLSASRPQDRQFILSSKKLLLSDSGFYLCAWSSDRTSGNTIYFGEGSWLTVV.

The chain employs TRBV9 and TRBJ2-5; 8 bases match TRBD2. V was clipped by 3 bases and J by 0 bases; unmatched bases: 4. The CDR3 contains 15 residues. Per germline, CDR1 SGDLS and CDR2 YYNGEE. CDR3 DNA: TGTGCCAGCAGCGGGGGAGCGGGGGACCAAGAGACCCAGTACTTC. This sequence encodes CASSGGAGDQETQYF.

In regard to this clonotype: At one end, the junction sequence differs from germline, possibly due to a read error. The genes are TRBV7-7 and TRBJ2-1; D gene uncertain. Germline V gene sequence: CDR1 SSHAT, CDR2 FNYEAQ (reference sequence). The CDR3 length is 15 residues. CDR3 DNA: TGTGCTAGCAGCTTATATGGGTCCATTCTGGATGAGCAGTTCTTC. It translates to CASSLYGSILDEQFF.

The chain combines TRBV2 with TRBJ2-2; D remains ambiguous. Germline assignment: CDR1 SNHLY and CDR2 FYNNEI. Between the trimmed V and J ends, which lost 4 bases and 0 bases, there was a span of 9 bases. The CDR3 runs 15 residues. CDR3 DNA sequence: TGTGCCAGCAGTGGTAACTTCGCGAACACCGGGGAGCTGTTTTTT. Translating gives CASSGNFANTGELFF.